The clone carrying this T cell receptor beta chain has just a few counts. Its specificity is unknown. This sample was included in a study of vaccination and CD4 T cells after COVID-19. In the study overall: Six male and four female convalescents took part, two of them Hispanic. Convalescent patients gave post-COVID blood a median approximately 100 days post-diagnosis, range 35 to 161. Investigators stimulated cells with overlapping spike peptides drawn from SARS-CoV-2, HCoV-NL63, HCoV-OC43 and HCoV-229E.

An Oncomine TCR Beta short-read assay was used to sequence the DNA from cultured CD4+ T cells. TCRdb ran MiXCR on the PCR reads and lists one entry per CDR3 protein. Of roughly 2,700 distinct CDR3 sequences listed, 30% to 35% are singletons. As to treatment: approximately 10-day PBMC culture with coronavirus spike peptide pools or control peptides (ViraFEST assay). This receptor was identified in a human donor who had recovered from COVID-19. Sequences were derived from CD4+ T cells from blood, cultured in vitro, sampled after SARS-CoV-2 vaccination.

This CDR3 reads CASRYSSGGLSYEQYF. The CDR3 nucleotides are TGTGCCAGCAGGTATTCTAGCGGGGGGCTCTCCTACGAGCAGTACTTC. The genes are TRBV6-1 and TRBJ2-7, with TRBD2 matching over 11 bases. Germline CDR1 is MNHNS and CDR2 is SASEGT. The CDR3 has 16 amino acids. Unmatched junction bases numbered 7, after V lost 6 bases and J lost 0 bases.